The 24 T cell receptor beta chains below all came from one sample that was sequenced in a study of cytomegalovirus exposure and HLA in healthy donors. The table came from immunoSEQ multiplex PCR; TCRdb's copy has only in-frame clones and leaves some out. The sample lists approximately 46,000 clones, roughly 93% seen once, with more than 1.4% in the top ten. The sequenced sample consisted of PBMCs. These receptors were taken from a young man in good health and CMV-seronegative.

The chain links TRBV28 to TRBJ2-2; 11 bases match TRBD1. The V segment lost 8 bases and the J segment 5 bases; nucleotides outside the gene matches: 1. CDR1 and CDR2 (germline): MDHEN, SYDVKM. This CDR3 spans 13 amino acids. The CDR3 DNA reads TGTGCCAGCGGGACAGGGGGTACCGGGGAGCTGTTTTTT. As protein: CASGTGGTGELFF.

This chain connects TRBV11-2 to TRBJ1-3, with D tentatively TRBD1 (6 bases). This CDR3 is 14 amino acids long. CDR1 and CDR2 from the germline V gene are SGHAT and FQNNGV. The ends were cut back, 4 bases at V and 3 bases at J, with 10 bases in the middle. This chain's CDR3 is CASSYNRVGNTIYF. As DNA, the CDR3 is TGTGCCAGCAGCTACAACAGGGTTGGAAACACCATATATTTT.

This clone was seen only a few times. The chain links TRBV2 to TRBJ2-7, with a weak D call TRBD2 (5 bases). Germline lookup yields CDR1 SNHLY and CDR2 FYNNEI. The V gene lost 7 bases and the J gene lost 12 bases, with 16 bases spanning the gap. This CDR3 has 11 residues. Written as DNA, the CDR3 is TGTGCCAGCACTACCGGGCGCGGGCGGTACTTC. Encoded protein: CASTTGRGRYF.

This clone was seen just once. V gene TRBV4-3 combines with J gene TRBJ2-7; TRBD1 matches 10 bases. The germline CDR1 and CDR2 sequences are LGHNA and YSLEER. V lost 2 bases and J lost 0; bases outside the gene matches: 10. This CDR3 has 18 amino acids. This CDR3 reads CASSQLYTGTGDSYEQYF. The CDR3 DNA follows: TGCGCCAGCAGCCAATTATACACCGGGACAGGGGACTCCTACGAGCAGTACTTC.

V is TRBV5-1 and J is TRBJ2-7; D is possibly TRBD1 (5 bases). In germline, CDR1 is SGHRS, CDR2 YFSETQ. The CDR3 is 15 amino acids. V lost 2 bases to trimming and J lost 2 bases, with 14 bases between them. The CDR3 nucleotides read TGCGCCAGCAGCTTAGGGGCAGGGAAAACCTACGAGCAGTACTTC. It is translated as CASSLGAGKTYEQYF.

The chain is built from TRBV27 and TRBJ2-3, with 8 bases that match TRBD2. The CDR3 has 15 residues. V lost 3 bases and J lost 1; bases outside the gene matches: 3. Germline lookup yields CDR1 MNHEY and CDR2 SMNVEV (reference sequence). The DNA for the CDR3 is TGTGCCAGCAGTTTTGTGACTAGCGGCACAGATACGCAGTATTTT. Its protein product is CASSFVTSGTDTQYF.

The rearrangement links TRBV28 to TRBJ1-4, with D perhaps matching TRBD1 (6 bases). Germline CDR1 is MDHEN and CDR2 is SYDVKM. The V gene lost 7 bases and the J gene lost 7 bases, with 19 bases spanning the gap. This CDR3 region has 15 residues. This CDR3 reads CASIPVGGLREKLFF. The CDR3 DNA is TGTGCCAGCATCCCAGTGGGGGGGCTACGTGAAAAACTGTTTTTT.

This chain links TRBV6-4 with TRBJ2-1; D might be TRBD2 (5 bases). CDR1 MRHNA and CDR2 SNTAGT come from the germline V gene. V was pared by 3 bases and J by 4 bases, with 13 bases between. This CDR3 spans 15 amino acids. In nucleotides, the CDR3 is TGTGCCAGCAGTGAATCGGGGAGCTCTTACAATGAGCAGTTCTTC. Its protein is CASSESGSSYNEQFF.

V gene TRBV4-3 combines with J gene TRBJ2-1; no clear D. With 4 bases removed from V and 0 bases from J, the gap between germline ends came to 10 bases. This CDR3 has 15 residues. Germline loops: CDR1 LGHNA, CDR2 YSLEER. For the CDR3, the DNA is TGCGCCAGCAGCCTAACCAGATTCTCCTACAATGAGCAGTTCTTC. The encoded protein is CASSLTRFSYNEQFF.

The chain has TRBV4-1 and TRBJ2-1, with 11 bases that match TRBD2. CDR1 is MGHRA, CDR2 YSYEKL, per germline. After removal of 1 base from V and 4 bases from J, the junction contained 6 bases not matched to a gene. CDR3 length equals 17 residues. In nucleotides, the CDR3 is TGCGCCAGCAGCCAAGCGACTAGCGGGACCAAATACAATGAGCAGTTCTTC. As protein: CASSQATSGTKYNEQFF.

This clone has a single count. The chain carries TRBV6-4 and TRBJ2-2; 7 positions match TRBD1. The germline V gene encodes CDR1 MRHNA and CDR2 SNTAGT. V dropped 2 bases and J dropped 3; count of bases not matched to a gene: 3. This CDR3 comprises 15 residues. In DNA, the CDR3 is TGTGCCAGCAGTGACAATGGGACAGACACCGGGGAGCTGTTTTTT. This translates into CASSDNGTDTGELFF.

This chain connects TRBV9 to TRBJ1-2; D remains unclear. The CDR3 spans 13 residues. CDR1 SGDLS and CDR2 YYNGEE come from the germline V gene. V was trimmed by 3 bases and J by 7 bases, leaving 13 bases between them. CDR3: CASSGEDGFGYTF. Written as DNA, the CDR3 is TGTGCCAGCAGCGGCGAAGACGGGTTTGGCTACACCTTC.

This chain joins TRBV7-2 and TRBJ2-1, with 9 bases that match TRBD2. This CDR3 is 15 amino acids long. The junction had 9 bases not matched to a gene; V was cut back by 8 bases and J by 4 bases. In germline, CDR1 is SGHTA, CDR2 FQGNSA. CDR3 coding DNA: TGTGCCAGCGGGTCTAGCGGGGACTTTTACAATGAGCAGTTCTTC. Its translation: CASGSSGDFYNEQFF.

The J gene is TRBJ2-1, the V gene TRBV11-3; tentatively, D is TRBD2 (5 bases). CDR3 size: 15 residues. V was pared by 5 bases and J by 4 bases, with 15 bases between. Germline CDR1 reads SGHNT; CDR2 reads YENEEA. Here the CDR3 reads CASSEEGWGYNEQFF. The CDR3 DNA follows: TGTGCCAGCAGCGAAGAGGGTTGGGGTTACAATGAGCAGTTCTTC.

This chain links TRBV9 with TRBJ2-3; 9 nucleotides align to TRBD2. The CDR3 spans 16 residues. Looked up from germline, CDR1 is SGDLS and CDR2 is YYNGEE. J gave up 0 bases and V 2 bases, and 4 bases lay outside the gene matches. The CDR3 coding sequence is TGTGCCAGCAGCGTTCTAGCGGGATCTAGCACAGATACGCAGTATTTT. Its protein product is CASSVLAGSSTDTQYF.

This sequence joins TRBV5-1 and TRBJ1-2; a weak D match, TRBD1 (6 bases). The CDR3 is 13 residues long. The V end was cut by 0 bases, the J end by 6 bases, with 9 bases between. Germline CDR1 is SGHRS and CDR2 is YFSETQ. The CDR3: CASSLATGNGYTF. In DNA form, the CDR3 reads TGCGCCAGCAGCTTGGCAACAGGGAATGGCTACACCTTC.

The V gene is TRBV12-2, the J gene TRBJ2-1; the tabulated D call, TRBD1, remains unverified against the DNA. TRBV12-2 is noted as a pseudogene. CDR3 length: 18 residues. The CDR3 DNA sequence: TGTGCAAGTCGCTTACCGATCTTCAGGATGGGGCGCTACAATGAGCAGTTCTTC. It encodes CASRLPIFRMGRYNEQFF.

The V call is TRBV2, the J call TRBJ2-1; 8 bases map to TRBD2. The CDR3 totals 13 residues. V was pared by 10 bases and J by 6 bases, with 8 bases of the junction left unmatched. Germline loops: CDR1 SNHLY, CDR2 FYNNEI. CDR3 nucleotides: TGTGCCAACAAGCGGGAGCTACCCAATGAGCAGTTCTTC. Amino acids: CANKRELPNEQFF.

The chain employs TRBV5-1 and TRBJ1-1; the D is unclear. The CDR3 has 15 amino acids. V was trimmed by 4 bases and J by 1 base, leaving 14 bases between them. Germline V gene sequence: CDR1 SGHRS, CDR2 YFSETQ. CDR3 nucleotides: TGCGCCAGCAGCCCTCACCTTTCGGGGAACACTGAAGCTTTCTTT. Translating gives CASSPHLSGNTEAFF.

The chain uses TRBV2 and TRBJ2-2; 12 nucleotides agree with TRBD2. V lost 6 bases to trimming and J lost 4 bases; unmatched junction nucleotides: 3. The V gene's germline CDR1 is SNHLY and CDR2 FYNNEI. This CDR3 has 15 residues. The CDR3 DNA reads TGTGCCAGCAGCCGACTAGCGGGAGTCACCGGGGAGCTGTTTTTT. Translation: CASSRLAGVTGELFF. The variable domain in full, with the rest retrieved from reference TRBV2 and TRBJ2-2, is EPEVTQTPSHQVTQMGQEVILRCVPISNHLYFYWYRQILGQKVEFLVSFYNNEISEKSEIFDDQFSVERPDGSNFTLKIRSTKLEDSAMYFCASSRLAGVTGELFFGEGSRLTVL.

The chain is built from TRBV7-9 and TRBJ1-1; D gene uncertain. CDR1 is SEHNR and CDR2 is FQNEAQ in the germline V gene (reference sequence). V was clipped by 1 base and J by 1 base, with 13 bases between them. The CDR3 covers 16 residues. CDR3 coding DNA: TGTGCCAGCAGCTTAGATTCCGGGATGCAGAACACTGAAGCTTTCTTT. The encoded protein is CASSLDSGMQNTEAFF.

On this clone: The junction shows a germline mismatch at one end, possibly a read error. The chain recombines TRBV7-3 with TRBJ2-2, with 7 positions matching TRBD1. Germline CDR1 and CDR2: SGHTA and FQGTGA. The CDR3 is 15 amino acids. The CDR3 region has the DNA TGTGCCAGCAGATTAACAGGGGTGGGGACCGGGGAGCTGTTTTTT. This gives the protein CASRLTGVGTGELFF. The full variable domain, with the rest looked up from reference TRBV7-3 and TRBJ2-2, is GAGVSQTPSNKVTEKGKYVELRCDPISGHTALYWYRQSLGQGPEFLIYFQGTGAADDSGLPNDRFFAVRPEGSVSTLKIQRTERGDSAVYLCASRLTGVGTGELFFGEGSRLTVL.

The chain employs TRBV28 and TRBJ1-1; D unclear. In germline, CDR1 is MDHEN, CDR2 SYDVKM. V was clipped by 7 bases and J by 3 bases, with 24 bases between them. The CDR3 length is 17 residues. The CDR3 sequence: CASTPGFYYGGDTEAFF. CDR3 DNA sequence: TGTGCCAGCACGCCGGGATTCTACTACGGCGGGGACACTGAAGCTTTCTTT.

The chain uses TRBV27 and TRBJ1-5; 7 nucleotides match TRBD1. Germline V gene data show CDR1 as MNHEY and CDR2 as SMNVEV (reference sequence). V trimming: 5 bases; J trimming: 7 bases; junction bases outside the gene matches: 11. The length of the CDR3 is 15 residues. This chain's CDR3 is CASSPETGLWQPQHF. CDR3 coding DNA: TGTGCCAGCAGTCCCGAGACAGGGCTTTGGCAGCCCCAGCATTTT.